These 13 T cell receptor beta chains share one sample of origin, sequenced in a study of blood T cell repertoires in COVID-19. Sequencing was performed with immunoSEQ multiplex PCR; in TCRdb, only in-frame clones are kept and a portion is missing. The repertoire holds some 190,000 clones, nearly 80% seen once, with about 15% in the top ten. Sequencing was done on a sample of PBMCs or T cells enriched from blood (not recorded which). The receptors were gathered from a man aged 55 to 70 who had been exposed to COVID-19.

This clone appeared once. This chain uses TRBV25-1 with TRBJ1-4; 7 bases fit TRBD1. Germline values: CDR1 MGHDK, CDR2 SYGVNS. With V trimmed by 2 bases and J by 14 bases, 5 bases remained unmatched. The CDR3 is 12 residues long. The CDR3 nucleotides read TGTGCCAGCAGTGAAGACGGCAGGGGGCTGTTTTTT. It encodes CASSEDGRGLFF.

This chain joins TRBV19 and TRBJ2-3, with 11 bases fitting TRBD2. V dropped 5 bases and J dropped 4; count of bases not matched to a gene: 5. Germline V gene data show CDR1 as LNHDA and CDR2 as SQIVND (reference sequence). The CDR3 is made up of 15 amino acids. The CDR3 loop is CASSAIAGGADTQYF. In DNA form, the CDR3 reads TGTGCCAGTAGTGCCATAGCGGGAGGGGCAGATACGCAGTATTTT.

V usage is TRBV7-8 and J usage is TRBJ2-7; 10 bases fit TRBD1. Germline trimming cut 5 bases from V and 3 bases from J; bases unmatched to any gene: 7. Germline-derived CDR1 and CDR2 are SGHVS and FQNEAQ. This CDR3 has 15 residues. CDR3 in amino acids: CASSLIGQGDYEQYF. In DNA form, the CDR3 reads TGTGCCAGCAGCCTCATCGGACAGGGGGACTACGAGCAGTACTTC.

This clone was detected only once. V is TRBV3-1 (or the pseudogene TRBV3-2) and J is TRBJ2-5; D is unclear. V lost 4 bases and J lost 5, with 5 bases in between. This CDR3 is 11 amino acids long. The germline V gene encodes CDR1 LGHDT and CDR2 YNNKEL (reference sequence). CDR3 DNA sequence: TGTGCCAGCAGCCTCAGGGAGACCCAGTACTTC. Translated, it gives CASSLRETQYF.

This clone was counted between two and nine times. V usage is TRBV27 and J usage is TRBJ2-2; no reliable D call. The CDR3 consists of 15 residues. V gave up 2 bases and J gave up 6 bases, with 13 bases separating them. From germline, CDR1 is MNHEY and CDR2 SMNVEV (reference sequence). CDR3: CASSLIAQVAGELFF. Here the CDR3 DNA reads TGTGCCAGCAGTTTAATCGCCCAGGTTGCCGGGGAGCTGTTTTTT.

The J gene is TRBJ1-5, the V gene TRBV7-9; 8 positions agree with TRBD1. This CDR3 spans 13 amino acids. V was clipped by 5 bases and J by 5 bases; unmatched bases: 2. The germline V gene has CDR1 SEHNR and CDR2 FQNEAQ (reference sequence). CDR3: CASSKTGDQPQHF. The CDR3 nucleotides are TGTGCCAGCAGCAAGACAGGGGATCAGCCCCAGCATTTT.

V usage is TRBV30 and J usage is TRBJ2-7; 8 nucleotides agree with TRBD2. The V and J ends lost 0 bases and 3 bases, in that order; junction bases with no gene match: 7. CDR1 and CDR2 from the germline V gene are GTSNPN and SVGIG (reference sequence). CDR3 size: 15 residues. The CDR3 bases are TGTGCCTGGAGTGTACGGGGGACTAGGGGCTACGAGCAGTACTTC. Translated, it gives CAWSVRGTRGYEQYF.

The rearrangement links TRBV7-2 to TRBJ2-3; D is unclear. CDR1 and CDR2 (germline): SGHTA, FQGNSA. This CDR3 is built from 14 residues. V was shortened by 5 bases and J by 0 bases, with 9 bases between the two germline ends. CDR3 amino acids: CASSTQASTDTQYF. DNA of the CDR3: TGTGCCAGCAGCACGCAGGCTAGCACAGATACGCAGTATTTT.

The J gene is TRBJ1-3, the V gene TRBV4-3; perhaps TRBD1 as D (5 bases). CDR1 LGHNA and CDR2 YSLEER come from the germline V gene. This CDR3 spans 16 amino acids. The germline V and J ends were trimmed by 0 bases and 2 bases, with 11 bases remaining between them. Here the CDR3 reads CASSQDTGVAGNTIYF. CDR3 sequence (DNA): TGCGCCAGCAGCCAAGATACGGGGGTGGCTGGAAACACCATATATTTT.

The chain is built from TRBV10-1 and TRBJ2-2; TRBD1 matches 7 bases. V gave up 0 bases and J gave up 4 bases; unmatched junction bases: 8. CDR3 length: 17 residues. In germline, CDR1 is WNHNN, CDR2 SYGVQD (reference sequence). Here the CDR3 reads CASSESRAGGVTGELFF. CDR3 DNA: TGCGCCAGCAGTGAGTCTCGGGCAGGGGGTGTCACCGGGGAGCTGTTTTTT.

The chain uses TRBV5-4 and TRBJ2-1; 13 nucleotides align to TRBD2. V dropped 4 bases and J dropped 8; count of bases not matched to a gene: 6. The CDR3 loop spans 15 amino acids. Germline assignment: CDR1 SGHNT and CDR2 YYREEE (reference sequence). Written as DNA, the CDR3 is TGTGCCAGCAGCCGGACTAGCGGGAGTGTCGATGAGCAGTTCTTC. This gives the protein CASSRTSGSVDEQFF.

J is TRBJ2-5 and V is TRBV9, with TRBD1 identical over 9 bases. This CDR3 spans 15 amino acids. CDR1 and CDR2 (germline): SGDLS, YYNGEE. The V and J ends lost 2 bases and 2 bases, in that order; junction bases with no gene match: 4. CDR3 loop: CASSVGQGSQETQYF. The CDR3 bases are TGTGCCAGCAGCGTCGGACAGGGGTCACAAGAGACCCAGTACTTC.

The gene calls are TRBV19 and TRBJ2-1, with 11 bases matching TRBD2. V shed 3 bases, J shed 6 bases, and the junction held 10 bases outside the gene matches. CDR3 length: 17 residues. In germline, CDR1 is LNHDA, CDR2 SQIVND (reference sequence). Here the CDR3 DNA reads TGTGCCAGTAGTATTCCCCTACTAGCGGGAGTTTTCAATGAGCAGTTCTTC. As protein: CASSIPLLAGVFNEQFF.